This T cell receptor beta chain was found in a study of shared clonotypes between healthy human individuals. Here immunoSEQ multiplex PCR was the method, and the copy in TCRdb shows in-frame clones only, minus some. The sample shows 950,000 to 1,300,000 clones, roughly 75% of them seen only once. From germline, CDR1 is WSHSY and CDR2 SAAADI. The CDR3 has 16 amino acids. Trimming removed 0 bases from V and 2 bases from J, with 11 bases in between. Sample: memory CD4+ T cells sorted from blood. The sample's subset: CD45RA-negative fraction. V is TRBV10-2 and J is TRBJ1-5; TRBD1 might be the D (6 bases). The clonotype was recovered from a man younger than 30 in good health. DNA for the CDR3: TGCGCCAGCAGTGAGTCATCGGGGGCTGGCAATCAGCCCCAGCATTTT. Its translation: CASSESSGAGNQPQHF.